This TCR beta chain came from a study of human T cells and chemical hapten exposure. Notes on the study in general: The number of TCRs above 1 in 1000 frequency did not change after DPC sensitization.

A note on this clonotype: Its specificity is not known.

Extraction of total RNA was performed on unfractionated whole blood. Individual cDNA molecules received unique molecular identifiers in the library. In the authors' methods: Across samples, TCR counts had a median of about 92,000 and ranged from 23,224 to 690,600. A single record per CDR3 protein comes from TCRdb applying MiXCR to the 5' RACE reads. For this entry, the V and J calls and clone size follow TCRdb and not the study's own pipeline. The sample records around 82,000 distinct CDR3 sequences, roughly 7.7% being singletons. V was trimmed by 3 bases and J by 2 bases, leaving 11 bases between them. Germline CDR1 is KGHSH and CDR2 is LQKENI. The CDR3 extends over 14 amino acids.

The chain has TRBV18 and TRBJ2-7; a weak D match, TRBD1 (5 bases). The clonotype comes from a male donor in good health. CDR3 DNA: TGTGCCAGCTCACCGAGCGACAGAACCTACGAGCAGTACTTC. Protein sequence: CASSPSDRTYEQYF. Together with reference TRBV18 and TRBJ2-7, the CDR3 gives the full variable domain: NAGVMQNPRHLVRRRGQEARLRCSPMKGHSHVYWYRQLPEEGLKFMVYLQKENIIDESGMPKERFSAEFPKEGPSILRIQQVVRGDSAAYFCASSPSDRTYEQYFGPGTRLTVT.